This is a list of T cell receptor beta chains from one sample in a study of blood T cell repertoires in COVID-19. Measured with immunoSEQ multiplex PCR; TCRdb has only the in-frame clones, and not every one. Among around 100,000 clones listed, roughly four fifths were seen once. The sample was peripheral blood. The receptors derive from a man aged 65-85 years with acute or convalescent COVID-19. The CDR3 runs from the conserved cysteine through the conserved F or W. The D gene is left open where the match is weak. Clone size is given for some rows only: seen once, a few or many times, or a class if the clone is expanded.

V gene	J gene	clone size	D gene	CDR3 protein	CDR3 DNA
TRBV5-1	TRBJ2-6	NA	NA	CASSEGSGANVLTF	TGCGCCAGCAGCGAGGGCTCTGGGGCCAACGTCCTGACTTTC
TRBV5-1	TRBJ1-3	NA	NA	CASSPVGASGNTIYF	TGCGCCAGCAGCCCCGTGGGGGCAAGTGGAAACACCATATATTTT
TRBV7-9	TRBJ1-6	NA	NA	CASSFSSNSPLHF	TGTGCCAGCAGCTTTTCCAGTAATTCACCCCTCCACTTT
TRBV7-9	TRBJ1-2	few	NA	CASSPTVSGYTF	TGTGCCAGCAGTCCGACAGTTAGTGGCTACACCTTC
TRBV7-8	TRBJ2-3	NA	NA	CASSLAGGTTDTQYF	TGTGCCAGCAGCTTAGCGGGCGGGACCACAGATACGCAGTATTTT
TRBV12-3/TRBV12-4	TRBJ1-3	few	TRBD1	CATGRQGGNTIYF	TGTGCCACCGGCAGACAGGGTGGAAACACCATATATTTT
TRBV4-1	TRBJ2-3	NA	TRBD2	CASSQGSGGTDTQYF	TGCGCCAGCAGCCAAGGCAGCGGGGGCACAGATACGCAGTATTTT
TRBV5-1	TRBJ1-2	NA	NA	CASSLGQANYGYTF	TGCGCCAGCAGCTTGGGACAGGCTAACTATGGCTACACCTTC
TRBV24-1	TRBJ1-5	few	NA	CATSDGLRLSGSNQPQHF	TGTGCCACCAGTGACGGGCTGAGACTAAGCGGGAGCAATCAGCCCCAGCATTTT
TRBV25-1	TRBJ2-2	NA	NA	CASSEYGALAGELFF	TGTGCCAGCAGTGAATATGGGGCTCTAGCCGGGGAGCTGTTTTTT
TRBV6-1	TRBJ2-7	NA	TRBD1	CASSERQGYEQYF	TGTGCCAGCAGTGAACGACAGGGCTACGAGCAGTACTTC
TRBV28	TRBJ1-5	NA	NA	CASRGARDIQPQHF	TGTGCCAGCAGGGGGGCCAGGGACATACAGCCCCAGCATTTT
TRBV2	TRBJ2-5	NA	NA	CARAGQETQYF	TGTGCCAGGGCAGGGCAAGAGACCCAGTACTTC
TRBV5-1	TRBJ1-2	NA	NA	CASSPTVRVDGYTF	TGCGCCAGCAGCCCAACGGTCAGGGTTGATGGCTACACCTTC
TRBV12-3/TRBV12-4	TRBJ1-2	few	NA	CASRRGLNYGYTF	TGTGCCAGCAGGCGGGGGCTCAACTATGGCTACACCTTC
TRBV5-8	TRBJ1-6	few	NA	CASSGGQFNSPLHF	TGTGCCAGCAGCGGAGGACAGTTCAATTCACCCCTCCACTTT
TRBV18	TRBJ1-2	NA	TRBD1	CASSAGQGGYGYTF	TGTGCCAGCTCAGCCGGACAGGGAGGCTATGGCTACACCTTC
TRBV30	TRBJ2-5	NA	TRBD1	CAWSVRTGYQETQYF	TGTGCCTGGAGTGTCCGGACAGGGTATCAAGAGACCCAGTACTTC
TRBV6-4	TRBJ2-1	NA	TRBD2	CASSRRGGNEQFF	TGTGCCAGCAGTCGGCGGGGGGGTAATGAGCAGTTCTTC
TRBV6-5	TRBJ1-5	NA	TRBD1	CASSYSGTGVGQPQHF	TGTGCCAGCAGTTACTCGGGGACAGGGGTCGGGCAGCCCCAGCATTTT
TRBV5-8	TRBJ1-3	NA	TRBD1	CASSLVGGDSGNTIYF	TGTGCCAGCAGCTTGGTAGGGGGCGACTCTGGAAACACCATATATTTT
TRBV7-9	TRBJ2-7	NA	NA	CASSSTYEQYF	TGTGCCAGCAGCTCAACCTACGAGCAGTACTTC
TRBV4-1	TRBJ2-1	NA	TRBD2	CASSLGLAVYNEQFF	TGCGCCAGCAGCCTAGGACTAGCCGTCTACAATGAGCAGTTCTTC
TRBV7-2	TRBJ2-3	NA	TRBD2	CASSLASGRFSDTQYF	TGTGCCAGCAGCTTAGCTAGCGGGAGGTTTTCAGATACGCAGTATTTT
TRBV28	TRBJ1-1	NA	TRBD1	CASSRTGGGMNTEAFF	TGTGCCAGCAGCAGGACAGGGGGAGGGATGAACACTGAAGCTTTCTTT
TRBV10-1	TRBJ2-3	NA	NA	CASSDRGRMTDTQYF	TGCGCCAGCAGTGATAGGGGGAGAATGACAGATACGCAGTATTTT
TRBV28	TRBJ1-1	NA	NA	CASSQGGREGSEAFF	TGTGCCAGCAGCCAAGGGGGTCGGGAGGGAAGTGAAGCTTTCTTT
TRBV28	TRBJ1-4	NA	NA	CASSLLPGGGEKLFF	TGTGCCAGCAGCCTTCTTCCAGGTGGGGGGGAAAAACTGTTTTTT
TRBV5-1	TRBJ2-5	NA	NA	CASSLGSAPQETQYF	TGCGCCAGCAGCTTGGGATCAGCGCCGCAAGAGACCCAGTACTTC
TRBV28	TRBJ1-5	NA	TRBD1	CASRYQGGNQPQHF	TGTGCCAGCAGATACCAGGGGGGCAATCAGCCCCAGCATTTT
TRBV21-1	TRBJ2-7	few	NA	CASSKSRSSGRSYEQYF	TGTGCCAGCAGCAAATCGAGATCTAGCGGGCGTTCCTACGAGCAGTACTTC
TRBV11-2	TRBJ1-1	NA	NA	CASTRSTRQWNTEAFF	TGTGCCAGCACCCGGTCCACCAGACAGTGGAACACTGAAGCTTTCTTT
TRBV10-3	TRBJ2-5	NA	TRBD2	CAISGTRDYSGGAQYF	TGTGCCATCAGCGGCACGCGGGACTACTCCGGAGGGGCCCAGTACTTC
TRBV19	TRBJ2-7	many	TRBD1	CASSPNPGQGTGSSYEQYF	TGTGCCAGTAGTCCAAACCCAGGCCAAGGGACAGGGAGCTCCTACGAGCAGTACTTC
TRBV18	TRBJ1-1	once	TRBD1	CASSRQGGTEAFF	TGTGCCAGCTCACGGCAGGGGGGAACTGAAGCTTTCTTT
TRBV19	TRBJ2-1	once	TRBD2	CASQSHLAGYNEQFF	TGTGCCAGTCAGTCCCATCTAGCGGGCTACAATGAGCAGTTCTTC
TRBV3-1/TRBV3-2	TRBJ1-1	NA	NA	CASSQRSTEAFF	TGTGCCAGCAGCCAAAGGAGTACTGAAGCTTTCTTT
TRBV5-6	TRBJ2-5	NA	NA	CASSLGPRQETQYF	TGTGCCAGCAGCTTGGGCCCTAGACAAGAGACCCAGTACTTC
TRBV7-8	TRBJ1-2	NA	TRBD1	CASSLRQGNGYTF	TGTGCCAGCAGCTTAAGACAGGGGAATGGCTACACCTTC
TRBV3-1/TRBV3-2	TRBJ1-2	once	NA	CASSQKAGPGYGYTF	TGTGCCAGCAGCCAAAAGGCAGGCCCTGGCTATGGCTACACCTTC
TRBV19	TRBJ2-1	NA	TRBD1	CASSINRGNEQFF	TGTGCCAGTAGTATAAACAGGGGCAATGAGCAGTTCTTC
TRBV27	TRBJ1-6	few	NA	CASSLGGAAYVSYNSPLHF	TGTGCCAGCAGTTTAGGGGGGGCGGCGTATGTGTCCTATAATTCACCCCTCCACTTT
TRBV3-1/TRBV3-2	TRBJ2-4	NA	TRBD2	CASSSRTRRDIQYF	TGTGCCAGCAGCTCCCGGACTAGGCGGGACATTCAGTACTTC
TRBV7-8	TRBJ2-3	NA	TRBD2	CASSLQLAGADTQYF	TGTGCCAGCAGCTTACAGTTGGCGGGAGCAGATACGCAGTATTTT
TRBV5-1	TRBJ1-1	once	TRBD1	CASSFTGGPEAFF	TGCGCCAGCAGCTTTACAGGGGGCCCTGAAGCTTTCTTT
TRBV6-5	TRBJ1-2	NA	NA	CASISPGYGYTF	TGTGCCAGCATCTCCCCGGGCTATGGCTACACCTTC
TRBV19	TRBJ1-2	NA	NA	CASIRTATVYGYTF	TGTGCCAGTATTCGGACAGCCACCGTCTATGGCTACACCTTC
TRBV7-2	TRBJ2-7	NA	TRBD2	CASSSGRAHEQYF	TGTGCCAGCAGCTCCGGGAGGGCCCACGAGCAGTACTTC
TRBV6-1	TRBJ1-2	NA	TRBD1	CASSDGTGGTYGYTF	TGTGCCAGCAGTGATGGGACAGGGGGCACCTATGGCTACACCTTC
TRBV28	TRBJ2-7	few	TRBD1	CASSARTGRLYEQYF	TGTGCCAGCAGTGCCCGGACAGGGCGCCTCTACGAGCAGTACTTC
TRBV28	TRBJ2-1	NA	NA	CASSFWEANEQFF	TGTGCCAGCAGTTTCTGGGAGGCCAATGAGCAGTTCTTC